The clone carrying this T cell receptor (beta chain) was found once. The antigen is undetermined. The data originate from a study of T cell responses to AZD1222 COVID-19 vaccine. Overall study results and limits: Seropositive AZD1222 recipients at baseline numbered only six or seven.

The germline CDR1 and CDR2 sequences are DFQATT and SNEGSKA (reference sequence). The CDR3 length is 14 residues. V lost 3 bases to trimming and J lost 2 bases, with 14 bases between them. Using immunoSEQ multiplex PCR, the repertoire was profiled, and TCRdb retains in-frame clones only, with some absent. The repertoire holds over 85,000 clones, roughly 92% seen once, with 2% to 2.5% in the top ten. The material was peripheral blood, obtained 28 days after the second AZD1222 dose. This receptor was identified in an adult who received the AZD1222 COVID-19 vaccine. The chain has TRBV20-1 and TRBJ2-7; D remains ambiguous. Written as DNA, the CDR3 is TGCAGTGCTAGTCCTCGGGCTGGCACCTACGAGCAGTACTTC. Residues: CSASPRAGTYEQYF.